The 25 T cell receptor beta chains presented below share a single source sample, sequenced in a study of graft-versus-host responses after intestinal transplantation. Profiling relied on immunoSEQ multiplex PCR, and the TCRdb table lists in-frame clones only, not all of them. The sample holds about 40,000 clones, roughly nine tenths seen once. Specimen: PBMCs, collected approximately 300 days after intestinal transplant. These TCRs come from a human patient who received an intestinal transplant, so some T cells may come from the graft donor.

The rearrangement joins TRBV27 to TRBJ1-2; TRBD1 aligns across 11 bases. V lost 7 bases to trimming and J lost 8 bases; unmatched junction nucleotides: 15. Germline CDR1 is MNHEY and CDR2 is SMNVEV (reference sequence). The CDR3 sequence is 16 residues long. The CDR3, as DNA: TGTGCCAGCACCTCCTCCGGACAGGGGGCCGCGGGGGGCTACACCTTC. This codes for CASTSSGQGAAGGYTF.

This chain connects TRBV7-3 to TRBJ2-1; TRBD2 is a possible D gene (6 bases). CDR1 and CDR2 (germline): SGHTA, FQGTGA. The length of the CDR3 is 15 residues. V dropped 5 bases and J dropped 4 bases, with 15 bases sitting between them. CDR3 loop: CASSPKDYPYNEQFF. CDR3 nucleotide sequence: TGTGCCAGCAGCCCAAAGGACTATCCATACAATGAGCAGTTCTTC.

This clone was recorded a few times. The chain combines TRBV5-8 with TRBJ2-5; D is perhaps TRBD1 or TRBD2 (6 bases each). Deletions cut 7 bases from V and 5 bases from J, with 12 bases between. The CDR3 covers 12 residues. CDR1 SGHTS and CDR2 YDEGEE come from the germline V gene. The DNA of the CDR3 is TGTGCCAGCCAACAGGGAGGCGAGACCCAGTACTTC. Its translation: CASQQGGETQYF.

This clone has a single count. The CDR3 nucleotides read TGTGCCAGCAGTGAATCCGCCCCAAGTTATTCACCCCTCCACTTT. It yields the protein CASSESAPSYSPLHF. The chain uses TRBV2 and TRBJ1-6, with D unresolved. Trimming took off 2 bases at V and 8 bases at J, with 13 bases between the two ends. Germline lookup yields CDR1 SNHLY and CDR2 FYNNEI. The CDR3 loop spans 15 amino acids.

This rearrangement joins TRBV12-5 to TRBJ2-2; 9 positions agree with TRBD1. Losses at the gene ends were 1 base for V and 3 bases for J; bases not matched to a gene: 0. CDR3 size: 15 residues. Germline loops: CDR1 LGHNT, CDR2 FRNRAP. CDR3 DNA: TGTGCTAGTGGTTTGGGGGACAGGGACACCGGGGAGCTGTTTTTT. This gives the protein CASGLGDRDTGELFF. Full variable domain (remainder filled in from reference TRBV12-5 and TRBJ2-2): DARVTQTPRHKVTEMGQEVTMRCQPILGHNTVFWYRQTMMQGLELLAYFRNRAPLDDSGMPKDRFSAEMPDATLATLKIQPSEPRDSAVYFCASGLGDRDTGELFFGEGSRLTVL.

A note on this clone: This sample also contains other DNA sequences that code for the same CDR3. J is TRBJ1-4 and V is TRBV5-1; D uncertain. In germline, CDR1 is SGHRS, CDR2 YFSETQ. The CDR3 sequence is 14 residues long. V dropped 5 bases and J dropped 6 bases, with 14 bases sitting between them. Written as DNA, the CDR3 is TGCGCCAGCAGGCCCGCGGGGAGGGATGAAAAACTGTTTTTT. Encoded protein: CASRPAGRDEKLFF.

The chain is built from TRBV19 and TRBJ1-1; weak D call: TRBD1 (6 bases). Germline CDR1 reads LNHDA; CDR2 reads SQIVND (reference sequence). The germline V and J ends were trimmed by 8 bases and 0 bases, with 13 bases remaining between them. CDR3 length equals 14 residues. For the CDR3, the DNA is TGTGCCAGTGAAGAGACAGGTGTGAACACTGAAGCTTTCTTT. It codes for CASEETGVNTEAFF.

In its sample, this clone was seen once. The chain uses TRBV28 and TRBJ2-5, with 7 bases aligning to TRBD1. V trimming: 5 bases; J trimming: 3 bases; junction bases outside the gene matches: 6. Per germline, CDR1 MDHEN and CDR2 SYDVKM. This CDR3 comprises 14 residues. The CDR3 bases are TGTGCCAGCAGTGGGGACAGACTGAAAGAGACCCAGTACTTC. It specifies CASSGDRLKETQYF.

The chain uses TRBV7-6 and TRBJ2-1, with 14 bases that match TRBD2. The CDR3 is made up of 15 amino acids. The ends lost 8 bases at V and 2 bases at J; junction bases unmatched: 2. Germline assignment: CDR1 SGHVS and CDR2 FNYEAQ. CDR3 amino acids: CASGGLAGAYNEQFF. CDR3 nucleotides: TGTGCCAGCGGGGGACTAGCGGGGGCCTACAATGAGCAGTTCTTC.

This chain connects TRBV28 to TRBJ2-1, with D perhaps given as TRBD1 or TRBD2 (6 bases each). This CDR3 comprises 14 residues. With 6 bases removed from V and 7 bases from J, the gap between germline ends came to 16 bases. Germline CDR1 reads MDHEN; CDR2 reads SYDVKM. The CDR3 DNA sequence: TGTGCCAGCAGACTCCGGGGGCGAGGGAATGAGCAGTTCTTC. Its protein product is CASRLRGRGNEQFF.

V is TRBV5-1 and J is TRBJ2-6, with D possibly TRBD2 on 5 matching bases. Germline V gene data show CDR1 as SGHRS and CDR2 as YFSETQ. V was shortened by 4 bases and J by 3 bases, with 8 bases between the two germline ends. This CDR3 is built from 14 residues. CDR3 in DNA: TGCGCCAGCAGCCTAGCAAGTGGGGCCAACGTCCTGACTTTC. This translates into CASSLASGANVLTF.

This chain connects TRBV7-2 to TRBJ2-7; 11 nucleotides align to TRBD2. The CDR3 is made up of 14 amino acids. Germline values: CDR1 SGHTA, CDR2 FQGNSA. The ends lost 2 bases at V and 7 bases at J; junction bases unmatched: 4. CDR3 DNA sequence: TGTGCCAGCAGCTTACTAGCGGGAGGCTGGGAGCAGTACTTC. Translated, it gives CASSLLAGGWEQYF.

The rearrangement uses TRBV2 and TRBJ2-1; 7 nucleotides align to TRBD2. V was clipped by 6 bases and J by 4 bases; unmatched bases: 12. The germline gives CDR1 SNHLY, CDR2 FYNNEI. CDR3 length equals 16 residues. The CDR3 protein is CASRSSAAGEYNEQFF. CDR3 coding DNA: TGTGCCAGCAGATCATCTGCGGCGGGGGAATACAATGAGCAGTTCTTC.

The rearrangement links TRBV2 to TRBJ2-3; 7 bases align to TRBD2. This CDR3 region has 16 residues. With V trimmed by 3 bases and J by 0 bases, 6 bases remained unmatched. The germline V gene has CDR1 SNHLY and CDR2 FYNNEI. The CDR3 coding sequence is TGTGCCAGCAGTGATGGGGGAGGGCATAGCACAGATACGCAGTATTTT. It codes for CASSDGGGHSTDTQYF.

The CDR3 reads CASSTGRAYEQYF. In DNA form, the CDR3 reads TGCGCCAGCAGCACCGGACGGGCCTACGAGCAGTACTTC. J is TRBJ2-7 and V is TRBV10-1, with unresolved D. The germline V gene has CDR1 WNHNN and CDR2 SYGVQD (reference sequence). Trimming took off 6 bases at V and 2 bases at J, with 11 bases between the two ends. This CDR3 region has 13 residues.

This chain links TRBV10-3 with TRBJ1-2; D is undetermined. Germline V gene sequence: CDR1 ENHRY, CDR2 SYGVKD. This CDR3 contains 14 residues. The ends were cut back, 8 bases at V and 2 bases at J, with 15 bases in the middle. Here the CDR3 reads CAIGVWESNYGYTF. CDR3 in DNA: TGTGCCATCGGGGTATGGGAGTCGAACTATGGCTACACCTTC.

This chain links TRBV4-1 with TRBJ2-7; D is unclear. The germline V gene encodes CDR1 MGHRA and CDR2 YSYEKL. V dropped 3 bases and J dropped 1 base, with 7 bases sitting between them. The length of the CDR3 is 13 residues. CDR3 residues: CASSQEISYEQYF. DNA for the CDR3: TGCGCCAGCAGCCAGGAAATATCCTACGAGCAGTACTTC.

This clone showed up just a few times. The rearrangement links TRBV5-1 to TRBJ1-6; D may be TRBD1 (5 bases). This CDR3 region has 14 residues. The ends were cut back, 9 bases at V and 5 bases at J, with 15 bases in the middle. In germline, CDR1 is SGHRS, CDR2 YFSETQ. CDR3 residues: CATNEGIHNSPLHF. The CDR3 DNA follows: TGCGCCACCAACGAGGGGATCCATAATTCACCCCTCCACTTT. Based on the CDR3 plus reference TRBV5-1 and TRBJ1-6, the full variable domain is KAGVTQTPRYLIKTRGQQVTLSCSPISGHRSVSWYQQTPGQGLQFLFEYFSETQRNKGNFPGRFSGRQFSNSRSEMNVSTLELGDSALYLCATNEGIHNSPLHFGNGTRLTVT.

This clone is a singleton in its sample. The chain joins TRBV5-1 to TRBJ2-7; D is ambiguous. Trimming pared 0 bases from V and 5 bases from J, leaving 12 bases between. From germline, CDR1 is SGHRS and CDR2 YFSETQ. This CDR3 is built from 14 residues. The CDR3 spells CASSLATRSNEQYF. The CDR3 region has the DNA TGCGCCAGCAGCTTGGCGACAAGGTCCAACGAGCAGTACTTC.

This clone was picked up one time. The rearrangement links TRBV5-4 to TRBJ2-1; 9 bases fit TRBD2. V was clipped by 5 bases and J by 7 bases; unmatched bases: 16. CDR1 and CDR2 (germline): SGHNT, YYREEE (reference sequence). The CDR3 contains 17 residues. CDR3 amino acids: CASRFTLGSGRSNEQFF. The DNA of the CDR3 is TGTGCCAGCAGATTTACCCTCGGGAGCGGGAGGAGTAATGAGCAGTTCTTC.

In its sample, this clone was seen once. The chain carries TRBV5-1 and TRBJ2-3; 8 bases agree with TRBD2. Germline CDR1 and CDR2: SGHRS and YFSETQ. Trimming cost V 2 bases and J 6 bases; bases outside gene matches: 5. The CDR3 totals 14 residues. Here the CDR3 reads CASSFSGVGDTQYF. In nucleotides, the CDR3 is TGCGCCAGCAGCTTTAGCGGGGTCGGGGATACGCAGTATTTT.

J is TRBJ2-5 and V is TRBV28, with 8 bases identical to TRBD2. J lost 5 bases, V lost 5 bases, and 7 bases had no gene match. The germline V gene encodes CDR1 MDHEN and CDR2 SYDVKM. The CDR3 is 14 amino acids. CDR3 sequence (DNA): TGTGCCAGCAGTCCCGACGGGGGGGAGGAGACCCAGTACTTC. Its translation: CASSPDGGEETQYF.

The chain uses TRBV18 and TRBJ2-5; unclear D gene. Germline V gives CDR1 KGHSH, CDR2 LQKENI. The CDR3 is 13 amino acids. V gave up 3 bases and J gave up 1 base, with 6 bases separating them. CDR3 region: CASSPGLQETQYF. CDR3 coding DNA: TGTGCCAGCTCACCCGGTCTCCAAGAGACCCAGTACTTC.

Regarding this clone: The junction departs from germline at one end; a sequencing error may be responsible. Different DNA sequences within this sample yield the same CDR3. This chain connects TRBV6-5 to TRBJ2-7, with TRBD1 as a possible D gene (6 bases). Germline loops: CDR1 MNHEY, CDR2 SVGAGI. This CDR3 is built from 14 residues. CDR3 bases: TGCGCCAGCACTCCGGGACAAACCTACTACGAGCAGTACTTC. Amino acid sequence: CASTPGQTYYEQYF.

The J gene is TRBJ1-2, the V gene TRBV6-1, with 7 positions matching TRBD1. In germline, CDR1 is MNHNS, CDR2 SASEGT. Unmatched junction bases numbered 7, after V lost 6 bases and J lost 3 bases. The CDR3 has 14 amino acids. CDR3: CASSNRGVYYGYTF. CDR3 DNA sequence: TGTGCCAGCAGCAACAGGGGAGTTTACTATGGCTACACCTTC.